A selection of T cell receptor beta chains follows, all from one sample in a study of T cells expressing NK-cell markers. TCRdb reanalyzed the 5' RACE reads, giving one entry per CDR3 protein sequence and no DNA. The clone table shows approximately 380,000 distinct CDR3 sequences, with the ten largest holding roughly 5.2%. Sequenced sample: blood T cells: a sorted CD56 or NKG2C T cell subset, CD4+ or CD8+ T cells, or bulk PBMC T cells (not recorded which). Source of these receptors: a man aged 18 to 70 in good health. Both conserved end residues are part of each CDR3.

j_call v_call cdr3_aa
TRBJ2-1 TRBV6-5 CASSYSSSGSGEQFF
TRBJ1-2 TRBV12-3/TRBV12-4 CASSYRRGYTF
TRBJ2-1 TRBV6-2/TRBV6-3 CASIERTGNEQFF
TRBJ2-3 TRBV2 CASSEGPPSTDTQYF
TRBJ2-1 TRBV28 CASNSGRYGQFF
TRBJ2-1 TRBV5-1 CASRGQSNEQFF
TRBJ1-2 TRBV24-1 CATSASQAGIKGYTF
TRBJ2-4 TRBV5-1 CASSLEGSSGGTQYF
TRBJ2-5 TRBV18 CASSQGQETQYF
TRBJ2-1 TRBV7-2 CASSFGVAGPSYNEQFF
TRBJ1-1 TRBV5-1 CASSLRGLDVDEAFF
TRBJ2-7 TRBV4-2 CASSQDPWDGGLYEQYF
TRBJ2-7 TRBV6-5 CASSYSIQGSPYEQYF
TRBJ2-1 TRBV23-1 CASSQSPGTQSQGPNEQFF
TRBJ2-5 TRBV11-2 CASSLLLAGDGETQYF
TRBJ2-7 TRBV7-2 CASSPTRRAGGRNEQYF
TRBJ1-1 TRBV5-1 CASSKRNTEAFF
TRBJ1-2 TRBV6-1 CASSRDTTERYTF
TRBJ2-3 TRBV5-1 CASPTGTSGGGRTDTQYF
TRBJ1-1 TRBV6-1 CASSPRAGVGTEAFF
TRBJ2-1 TRBV7-2 CASSLRQARDEQFF
TRBJ1-1 TRBV18 CASSRQGSLGNTEAFF
TRBJ2-7 TRBV28 CASGEWGVPPYEQYF
TRBJ2-1 TRBV11-2 CASSLARRGTFF